This T cell receptor (beta chain) is from a study of T-cell memory formation after mild COVID-19. V was shortened by 5 bases and J by 4 bases, with 9 bases between the two germline ends. The CDR3 consists of 13 residues. In germline, CDR1 is SGHRS, CDR2 YFSETQ. In TCRdb, the 5' RACE reads were re-called with MiXCR into one record per CDR3 protein. The sample records around 80,000 distinct CDR3 sequences, approximately 15% being singletons. The sequenced material came from PBMCs or a T cell subset sorted from them (not recorded which). This TCR was recovered from an adult woman who had mild COVID-19 (a few samples of this study predate the infection). Cell type and time point are not known. The V and J genes are TRBV5-1 and TRBJ2-2; TRBD1 is a possible D gene (6 bases). The CDR3 loop is CASRQGGTGELFF. The CDR3 nucleotides read TGCGCCAGCAGACAGGGCGGCACCGGGGAGCTGTTTTTT.